This entry lists 5 T cell receptor beta chains sequenced from one sample in a study of T cell repertoires in cytomegalovirus infection. From the reads, TCRdb called clonotypes with MiXCR, one entry per CDR3 protein. Among approximately 630,000 distinct CDR3 sequences listed, around 24% were seen once. Input material: CD8+ T cells from PBMCs. These receptors were collected from a human donor in good health (CMV status not recorded). Some clones in this sample may be carry-over from other donors' samples.

The chain has TRBV20-1 and TRBJ2-1, with D perhaps assigned TRBD1 or TRBD2 (6 bases each). V shed 3 bases and J shed 7 bases, with 22 bases lying between them. CDR1 and CDR2 (germline): DFQATT, SNEGSKA (reference sequence). The CDR3 runs 16 residues. The CDR3 DNA sequence: TGCAGTGCTAGGGGACGGGTGGGGGGCCGCCGGAATGAGCAGTTCTTC. Residues: CSARGRVGGRRNEQFF.

This clonotype has a count of ten or more. J is TRBJ2-1 and V is TRBV6-1; 9 nucleotides match TRBD1. CDR1 and CDR2 from the germline V gene are MNHNS and SASEGT. J gave up 8 bases and V 4 bases, and 9 bases lay outside the gene matches. The CDR3 runs to 15 residues. The CDR3 DNA follows: TGTGCCAGCAGTGGGGCACAGGGGGCAGAGGATGAGCAGTTCTTC. As protein: CASSGAQGAEDEQFF.

This clonotype was recorded a few times. This chain connects TRBV29-1 to TRBJ1-2; 10 bases are a match to TRBD1. The J segment lost 4 bases and the V segment lost 6 bases, leaving 8 bases of the junction unmatched. Per germline, CDR1 SQVTM and CDR2 ANQGSEA. There are 14 residues in the CDR3. DNA of the CDR3: TGCAGCGTAGGGGACAGGGGTAACCTCTATGGCTACACCTTC. Encoded protein: CSVGDRGNLYGYTF.

The table lists this clonotype with many counts. The J gene is TRBJ2-1, the V gene TRBV7-8; D possibly corresponds to TRBD1 (6 bases). The V and J ends lost 5 bases and 6 bases respectively, with 17 bases between them. Germline V gives CDR1 SGHVS, CDR2 FQNEAQ. The CDR3 spans 15 residues. The CDR3 region has the DNA TGTGCCAGCAGCCAAGACAGGATGGGGATCAATGAGCAGTTCTTC. The encoded protein is CASSQDRMGINEQFF.

This clonotype was recorded a few times. The chain joins TRBV29-1 to TRBJ2-7, with TRBD1 identical over 8 bases. The CDR3 is 15 amino acids. After removal of 6 bases from V and 4 bases from J, the junction contained 14 bases not matched to a gene. Germline CDR1 reads SQVTM; CDR2 reads ANQGSEA. The CDR3 nucleotides are TGCAGCGTCGGTACCAGGGGGCCCCTCACATACGAGCAGTACTTC. Encoded protein: CSVGTRGPLTYEQYF.